These 13 T cell receptor beta chains originate from one sample sequenced in a study of blood T cell repertoires in COVID-19. Clones were read by immunoSEQ multiplex PCR, and TCRdb kept only the in-frame ones, dropping some. The sample carries roughly 78,000 clones, approximately 88% recorded once. The source material was peripheral blood. These receptors all come from a man aged 45-60 years with acute or convalescent COVID-19.

The V and J genes are TRBV27 and TRBJ2-1; TRBD2 matches 14 bases. Germline-derived CDR1 and CDR2 are MNHEY and SMNVEV (reference sequence). CDR3 length equals 17 residues. V shed 6 bases, J shed 3 bases, and the junction held 7 bases outside the gene matches. CDR3: CASSRGTSGGHYNEQFF. DNA for the CDR3: TGTGCCAGCAGCCGCGGGACTAGCGGGGGCCACTACAATGAGCAGTTCTTC.

V gene TRBV6-2 or TRBV6-3 combines with J gene TRBJ2-7; 13 bases are a match to TRBD2. The CDR3 contains 16 residues. V lost 2 bases, J lost 0 bases, and 1 base stayed unmatched. Germline assignment: CDR1 MNHEY and CDR2 SVGEGT. Here the CDR3 reads CASSYTSGGASYEQYF. The CDR3 DNA follows: TGTGCCAGCAGTTACACTAGCGGGGGGGCCTCCTACGAGCAGTACTTC.

The V call is TRBV30, the J call TRBJ2-2; 9 nucleotides line up with TRBD1. This CDR3 has 15 residues. Germline V gene lookup returns CDR1 GTSNPN and CDR2 SVGIG (reference sequence). V lost 5 bases, J lost 6 bases, and 10 bases stayed unmatched. CDR3 sequence reads: CAWSWGQGIPGELFF. The CDR3 coding sequence is TGTGCCTGGTCCTGGGGACAGGGTATTCCCGGGGAGCTGTTTTTT.

The chain links TRBV6-1 to TRBJ1-2; D unresolved. V was cut by 2 bases and J by 0 bases, with 10 bases left in between. The CDR3 consists of 15 residues. Germline values: CDR1 MNHNS, CDR2 SASEGT. As DNA, the CDR3 is TGTGCCAGCAGTGAATCGGGATTCTCTAACTATGGCTACACCTTC. This gives the protein CASSESGFSNYGYTF.

This clone was recorded once. This chain links TRBV27 with TRBJ2-3; D might be TRBD1 (6 bases). The CDR3 loop spans 14 amino acids. V lost 2 bases and J 0 bases, leaving 6 bases between the germline ends. Germline loops: CDR1 MNHEY, CDR2 SMNVEV (reference sequence). The DNA of the CDR3 is TGTGCCAGCAGTTTAGGACAGAGCACAGATACGCAGTATTTT. This sequence encodes CASSLGQSTDTQYF.

V and J are TRBV25-1 and TRBJ1-1; D is undetermined. The CDR3 is 14 residues long. The V and J ends lost 2 bases and 1 base respectively, with 8 bases between them. Germline V gene data show CDR1 as MGHDK and CDR2 as SYGVNS. The CDR3 DNA follows: TGTGCCAGCAGTGAAATGGGAGGGAACACTGAAGCTTTCTTT. Residues: CASSEMGGNTEAFF.

In this sample, this clone turned up a few times. The chain joins TRBV9 to TRBJ1-6; possibly TRBD1 for D (5 bases). This CDR3 is built from 14 residues. V was pared by 1 base and J by 10 bases, with 12 bases between. Looked up from germline, CDR1 is SGDLS and CDR2 is YYNGEE. The CDR3 coding sequence is TGTGCCAGCAGCGTACAGGGAATAGGGTCACCCCTCCACTTT. Its translation: CASSVQGIGSPLHF. The whole variable domain, remainder taken from reference TRBV9 and TRBJ1-6, is DSGVTQTPKHLITATGQRVTLRCSPRSGDLSVYWYQQSLDQGLQFLIQYYNGEERAKGNILERFSAQQFPDLHSELNLSSLELGDSALYFCASSVQGIGSPLHFGNGTRLTVT.

This chain joins TRBV5-1 and TRBJ2-7, with 9 bases matching TRBD1. V lost 2 bases to trimming and J lost 5 bases; unmatched junction nucleotides: 5. CDR1 is SGHRS and CDR2 is YFSETQ in the germline V gene. The CDR3 has 14 amino acids. CDR3 coding DNA: TGCGCCAGCAGCTTAAACAGGGGGCGGAACGAGCAGTACTTC. Translated, it gives CASSLNRGRNEQYF.

V gene TRBV29-1 combines with J gene TRBJ2-7, with 7 bases fitting TRBD1. Germline-derived CDR1 and CDR2 are SQVTM and ANQGSEA. V was pared by 4 bases and J by 5 bases, with 8 bases of the junction left unmatched. CDR3 length: 13 residues. This CDR3 is CSVVVTGSNEQYF. CDR3 in DNA: TGCAGCGTTGTTGTGACAGGGTCTAACGAGCAGTACTTC.

V is TRBV18 and J is TRBJ1-1, with a possible D match to TRBD1 (5 bases). The germline V and J ends were trimmed by 3 bases and 1 base, with 12 bases remaining between them. CDR1 is KGHSH and CDR2 is LQKENI in the germline V gene. The CDR3 extends over 15 amino acids. The CDR3 nucleotides read TGTGCCAGCTCACCCGACAGATTCAAGAACACTGAAGCTTTCTTT. Residues: CASSPDRFKNTEAFF.

The V gene is TRBV11-1, the J gene TRBJ2-1; possible D gene TRBD1, 5 bases. Per germline, CDR1 SGHAT and CDR2 FQDESV (reference sequence). The CDR3 consists of 14 residues. Trimming removed 0 bases at V and 8 bases at J, with 11 bases between. As DNA, the CDR3 is TGTGCCAGCAGCTTAGCGCACCAGGGTTATGAGCAGTTCTTC. It encodes CASSLAHQGYEQFF.

This chain links TRBV6-5 with TRBJ1-4; D not certain. The CDR3 has 15 residues. Germline V gives CDR1 MNHEY, CDR2 SVGAGI. Trimming pared 2 bases from V and 2 bases from J, leaving 9 bases between. The CDR3 spells CASSYAGGTNEKLFF. DNA for the CDR3: TGTGCCAGCAGTTACGCAGGAGGGACTAATGAAAAACTGTTTTTT.

The chain employs TRBV6-2 or TRBV6-3 and TRBJ1-6; D gene unclear. This CDR3 is built from 12 residues. Germline V gene lookup returns CDR1 MNHEY and CDR2 SVGEGT. Trimming took 4 bases from V and 8 from J, leaving 6 bases between them. The CDR3: CASSWRDSPLHF. The CDR3, as DNA: TGTGCCAGCAGTTGGCGGGATTCACCCCTCCACTTT.